This T cell receptor beta chain was identified during a study of naive and memory T cell subsets. Two oligonucleotides, mixed equimolar, formed the beta constant-region primer covering TRBC1 and TRBC2. The ligated cDNA underwent four PCR rounds using SP2 and nested alpha and beta constant-region primers. TCRdb called the UMI-ligation and nested PCR reads again in MiXCR, with one record for every CDR3 protein. Among just over 80,000 distinct CDR3 sequences listed, over 9% were seen once. V was clipped by 6 bases and J by 6 bases, with 12 bases between them. CDR3 length: 12 residues. Germline V gene data show CDR1 as SQVTM and CDR2 as ANQGSEA. Study-wide points: Over 90% of naive TCR sequences appeared only once after error correction, unlike memory subsets.

In its sample, this clonotype was seen a few times. Its target is not known. The chain employs TRBV29-1 and TRBJ1-5, with D perhaps TRBD1 (5 bases). The sample comprised naive CD8+ T cells from blood. The sequence was collected from a human donor in good health. The CDR3 region is CSVQESSQPQHF. The CDR3, as DNA: TGCAGCGTACAGGAATCGAGTCAGCCCCAGCATTTT.